These 15 T cell receptor beta chains were all obtained from the same sample, sequenced in a study of shared clonotypes between healthy human individuals. Assay used: immunoSEQ multiplex PCR; TCRdb lists only in-frame clones, some missing. The sample lists around 300,000 clones, about nine tenths occurring once. The sample consisted of memory CD8+ T cells sorted from blood. Subset in this sample: CD45RO+ cells pooled with CCR7-negative TemRA cells. The origin of the receptors is a man aged 18 to 29 in good health.

The CDR3 here is CATSKALGREATDTQYF. DNA for the CDR3: TGTGCCACCAGCAAGGCCCTCGGCAGGGAGGCCACAGATACGCAGTATTTT. The chain joins TRBV15 to TRBJ2-3, with D perhaps TRBD2 (6 bases). Germline V gene lookup returns CDR1 LNHNV and CDR2 YYDKDF (reference sequence). Trimming pared 4 bases from V and 2 bases from J, leaving 19 bases between. The CDR3 extends over 17 amino acids. Combining the CDR3 with reference TRBV15 and TRBJ2-3 gives the whole variable domain DAMVIQNPRYQVTQFGKPVTLSCSQTLNHNVMYWYQQKSSQAPKLLFHYYDKDFNNEADTPDNFQSRRPNTSFCFLDIRSPGLGDTAMYLCATSKALGREATDTQYFGPGTRLTVL.

V is TRBV30 and J is TRBJ1-6; TRBD1 agrees at 8 bases. Germline V gene lookup returns CDR1 GTSNPN and CDR2 SVGIG (reference sequence). V lost 3 bases, J lost 6 bases, and 7 bases stayed unmatched. The CDR3 spans 15 residues. The CDR3 region has the DNA TGTGCCTGGAGGACGACAGGGGAGGGTAATTCACCCCTCCACTTT. It is translated as CAWRTTGEGNSPLHF.

This chain connects TRBV19 to TRBJ2-5; 9 nucleotides align to TRBD2. The J call may be mistaken, given a closer DNA end match to TRBJ2-7. This CDR3 is built from 16 residues. CDR1 LNHDA and CDR2 SQIVND come from the germline V gene (reference sequence). This chain's CDR3 is CASSNRASSGIYEQYF. In DNA form, the CDR3 reads TGTGCCAGTAGTAATCGGGCGTCTAGCGGGATCTACGAGCAGTACTTC.

J is TRBJ1-4 and V is TRBV11-2; a possible D gene is TRBD1 (5 bases). V was trimmed by 4 bases and J by 8 bases, leaving 17 bases between them. The germline CDR1 and CDR2 sequences are SGHAT and FQNNGV. The CDR3 sequence is 15 residues long. The CDR3 DNA reads as TGTGCCAGCAGCTCTTCCGCCGGGGGAGGGGAAAAACTGTTTTTT. It yields the protein CASSSSAGGGEKLFF. Supplemented by reference TRBV11-2 and TRBJ1-4, the full variable domain reads EAGVAQSPRYKIIEKRQSVAFWCNPISGHATLYWYQQILGQGPKLLIQFQNNGVVDDSQLPKDRFSAERLKGVDSTLKIQPAKLEDSAVYLCASSSSAGGGEKLFFGSGTQLSVL.

The rearrangement links TRBV14 to TRBJ2-1; D might be TRBD2 (6 bases). CDR1 is SGHDN and CDR2 is FVKESK in the germline V gene. The CDR3 extends over 14 amino acids. V dropped 4 bases and J dropped 2 bases, with 9 bases sitting between them. The CDR3 reads CASSPGGAYNEQFF. CDR3 DNA sequence: TGTGCCAGCAGCCCCGGAGGGGCCTACAATGAGCAGTTCTTC.

J is TRBJ1-5 and V is TRBV2, with a weak D call TRBD1 (6 bases). The CDR3 runs 14 residues. Trimming removed 3 bases at V and 4 bases at J, with 10 bases between. Looked up from germline, CDR1 is SNHLY and CDR2 is FYNNEI. CDR3 DNA: TGTGCCAGCAGTGACGGGGGGGCGAATCAGCCCCAGCATTTT. This encodes CASSDGGANQPQHF.

V gene TRBV28 combines with J gene TRBJ1-6; 7 bases line up with TRBD1. Losses at the gene ends were 7 bases for V and 5 bases for J; bases not matched to a gene: 11. The germline V gene has CDR1 MDHEN and CDR2 SYDVKM. The CDR3 has 16 amino acids. In DNA form, the CDR3 reads TGTGCCAGCACCAACCAGGACAGGTTAGATAATTCACCCCTCCACTTT. Translated, it gives CASTNQDRLDNSPLHF.

The gene calls are TRBV25-1 and TRBJ2-3; no reliable D call. CDR3 size: 13 residues. V dropped 3 bases and J dropped 7 bases, with 11 bases sitting between them. Germline V lookup: CDR1 MGHDK, CDR2 SYGVNS. CDR3 sequence reads: CASSDPGHNTQYF. CDR3 coding DNA: TGTGCCAGCAGTGACCCCGGGCACAATACGCAGTATTTT.

CDR3: CASSEEAYEQYF. CDR3 sequence (DNA): TGCGCCAGCAGTGAGGAGGCCTACGAGCAGTACTTC. The chain combines TRBV10-2 with TRBJ2-7; D gene ambiguous. The CDR3 runs 12 residues. V was trimmed by 2 bases and J by 2 bases, leaving 4 bases between them. CDR1 is WSHSY and CDR2 is SAAADI in the germline V gene.

This clone was picked up a small number of times. The same CDR3 also results from other DNA sequences found in this sample. This rearrangement joins TRBV5-1 to TRBJ2-3; 9 bases agree with TRBD2. This CDR3 contains 16 residues. Germline V gene sequence: CDR1 SGHRS, CDR2 YFSETQ. V lost 4 bases, J lost 0 bases, and 6 bases stayed unmatched. The CDR3 coding sequence is TGCGCCAGCAGCCCAACTAGCGGGTCTAGCACAGATACGCAGTATTTT. Its protein is CASSPTSGSSTDTQYF.

The V call is TRBV5-1, the J call TRBJ2-5; D uncertain. Germline loops: CDR1 SGHRS, CDR2 YFSETQ. The germline V and J ends were trimmed by 0 bases and 3 bases, with 9 bases remaining between them. CDR3 size: 14 residues. The CDR3 protein is CASSLEELEETQYF. The DNA of the CDR3 is TGCGCCAGCAGCTTGGAAGAGCTAGAAGAGACCCAGTACTTC.

V usage is TRBV18 and J usage is TRBJ2-7; 9 positions agree with TRBD1. CDR1 and CDR2 (germline): KGHSH, LQKENI. The CDR3 has 15 residues. Trimming cost V 4 bases and J 7 bases; bases outside gene matches: 11. Here the CDR3 reads CASSQYRDRVDEQYF. The CDR3 DNA reads as TGTGCCAGCTCACAATACCGGGACAGGGTTGATGAGCAGTACTTC.

Note on this clone: This sequence may be a read error, since a much larger clone differs from it by one base. The rearrangement uses TRBV6-5 and TRBJ2-7, with a weak D call TRBD1 (5 bases). The CDR3 runs to 13 residues. The germline V gene encodes CDR1 MNHEY and CDR2 SVGAGI. The ends were cut back, 4 bases at V and 0 bases at J, with 7 bases in the middle. Written as DNA, the CDR3 is TGTGCCAGCAGTTTACAGGCCTCCTACGAGCAGTACTTC. Translating gives CASSLQASYEQYF.

V gene TRBV7-9 combines with J gene TRBJ2-3; D assignment may be TRBD1 or TRBD2 (5 bases each). Germline CDR1 is SEHNR and CDR2 is FQNEAQ (reference sequence). Trimming shortened V by 1 base and J by 2 bases, and 13 bases separated the two germline ends. The CDR3 is 16 amino acids. The CDR3: CASSLVGGEVTDTQYF. CDR3 DNA: TGTGCCAGCAGCTTAGTTGGGGGAGAGGTCACAGATACGCAGTATTTT.

Regarding this clone: Other DNA sequences in the sample encode the same CDR3. The J gene is TRBJ2-7, the V gene TRBV9, with D possibly being TRBD2 (6 bases). This CDR3 is built from 14 residues. Germline V gene sequence: CDR1 SGDLS, CDR2 YYNGEE. Trimming left V 0 bases short and J 2 bases short, with 9 bases between. This CDR3 is CASSVGGGTYEQYF. In nucleotides, the CDR3 is TGTGCCAGCAGCGTAGGCGGAGGGACCTACGAGCAGTACTTC.